A selection of T cell receptor beta chains follows, all from one sample in a study of cytomegalovirus exposure and HLA in healthy donors. This table comes from immunoSEQ multiplex PCR, and its TCRdb copy is limited to in-frame clones, with some not included. The sample has some 85,000 clones, 70% to 80% seen once. The sample was PBMCs. These receptors were taken from a man in his thirties or forties in good health and CMV-seronegative. The CDR3 runs from the conserved cysteine through the conserved F or W. Fields, in order: CDR3 DNA, CDR3 protein, D gene, J gene, V gene, CDR3 length, clone size. D genes are given only for firm matches. Size is omitted from some rows. Given values are once, few, many or a class for expanded clones.

CDR3 DNA: TGTGCCAGCAGCTTAGAGACTAGCGGGTTCTACGAGCAGTACTTC; CDR3 protein: CASSLETSGFYEQYF; D gene: TRBD2; J gene: TRBJ2-7; V gene: TRBV7-8; CDR3 length: 15; clone size: .
CDR3 DNA: TGCGCCAGCAGACAGGGATTGAACACTGAAGCTTTCTTT; CDR3 protein: CASRQGLNTEAFF; D gene: .; J gene: TRBJ1-1; V gene: TRBV5-1; CDR3 length: 13; clone size: .
CDR3 DNA: TGCGCCAGCAGCTTGACCCCGACTAGCGGGGGGCCGATTTCGGGGTACAATGAGCAGTTCTTC; CDR3 protein: CASSLTPTSGGPISGYNEQFF; D gene: TRBD2; J gene: TRBJ2-1; V gene: TRBV5-1; CDR3 length: 21; clone size: .
CDR3 DNA: TGTGCCAGCAGCCAAGATTGGACTAGCGGGGGGGCAGATACGCAGTATTTT; CDR3 protein: CASSQDWTSGGADTQYF; D gene: TRBD2; J gene: TRBJ2-3; V gene: TRBV4-2; CDR3 length: 17; clone size: .
CDR3 DNA: TGTGCCAGCAAAAAGGGCGGGGCTTACAATGAGCAGTTCTTC; CDR3 protein: CASKKGGAYNEQFF; D gene: .; J gene: TRBJ2-1; V gene: TRBV6-5; CDR3 length: 14; clone size: .
CDR3 DNA: TGTGCCAGCAGCTTAGGGACGCTCAGGGGTAAATCTGGAAACACCATATATTTT; CDR3 protein: CASSLGTLRGKSGNTIYF; D gene: .; J gene: TRBJ1-3; V gene: TRBV7-9; CDR3 length: 18; clone size: once
CDR3 DNA: TGTGCCTGGGGAAGGGGATCCTATAATTCACCCCTCCACTTT; CDR3 protein: CAWGRGSYNSPLHF; D gene: .; J gene: TRBJ1-6; V gene: TRBV30; CDR3 length: 14; clone size: .
CDR3 DNA: TGTGCCAGCAGCACGGGGACAGGGAGGGTTAGGGGCTACACCTTC; CDR3 protein: CASSTGTGRVRGYTF; D gene: TRBD1; J gene: TRBJ1-2; V gene: TRBV5-4; CDR3 length: 15; clone size: .
CDR3 DNA: TGTGCCAGCATCCCGGGACAGGATCTGAACACTGAAGCTTTCTTT; CDR3 protein: CASIPGQDLNTEAFF; D gene: TRBD1; J gene: TRBJ1-1; V gene: TRBV6-5; CDR3 length: 15; clone size: .
CDR3 DNA: TGTGCCAGTAGTACACAACCGGACAGTTACGAGCAGTACTTC; CDR3 protein: CASSTQPDSYEQYF; D gene: .; J gene: TRBJ2-7; V gene: TRBV19; CDR3 length: 14; clone size: .
CDR3 DNA: TGCGCCAGCAGCCCATTGACTAGCGGGGCCAACAATGAGCAGTTCTTC; CDR3 protein: CASSPLTSGANNEQFF; D gene: TRBD2; J gene: TRBJ2-1; V gene: TRBV5-1; CDR3 length: 16; clone size: .
CDR3 DNA: TGTGCCAGCCGCGCGAGGAGTCCCGTCTATGAAGCTTTCTTT; CDR3 protein: CASRARSPVYEAFF; D gene: .; J gene: TRBJ1-1; V gene: TRBV2; CDR3 length: 14; clone size: large
CDR3 DNA: TGTGCCTGGAGTCGTGCGACTAGCGGGAGAGAGACCCAGTACTTC; CDR3 protein: CAWSRATSGRETQYF; D gene: TRBD2; J gene: TRBJ2-5; V gene: TRBV30; CDR3 length: 15; clone size: .
CDR3 DNA: TGTGCCAGTAGTTTTCGACGGGGACTCAACTATGGCTACACCTTC; CDR3 protein: CASSFRRGLNYGYTF; D gene: .; J gene: TRBJ1-2; V gene: TRBV19; CDR3 length: 15; clone size: few
CDR3 DNA: TGTGCCAGCAGTGAATTGTTTGAGGCTGTCTCTGGAAACACCATATATTTT; CDR3 protein: CASSELFEAVSGNTIYF; D gene: .; J gene: TRBJ1-3; V gene: TRBV6-1; CDR3 length: 17; clone size: .
CDR3 DNA: TGCGCCAGCAGTTCTAAGGAATTACAGCGGAACTCTGGAAACACCATATATTTT; CDR3 protein: CASSSKELQRNSGNTIYF; D gene: .; J gene: TRBJ1-3; V gene: TRBV5-1; CDR3 length: 18; clone size: .
CDR3 DNA: TGTGCCAGCAGGGACAGGGGCAGGAGTTCACCCCTCCACTTT; CDR3 protein: CASRDRGRSSPLHF; D gene: TRBD1; J gene: TRBJ1-6; V gene: TRBV2; CDR3 length: 14; clone size: .
CDR3 DNA: TGTGCCAGCAGCTTCGGGGAATCCTACGAGCAGTACTTC; CDR3 protein: CASSFGESYEQYF; D gene: .; J gene: TRBJ2-7; V gene: TRBV7-9; CDR3 length: 13; clone size: .
CDR3 DNA: TGTGCCAGCAGTGGTCGGGTGAGGAACACTGAAGCTTTCTTT; CDR3 protein: CASSGRVRNTEAFF; D gene: .; J gene: TRBJ1-1; V gene: TRBV6-1; CDR3 length: 14; clone size: few
CDR3 DNA: TGTGCCATCAGTGACTTGAATCAGCCCCAGCATTTT; CDR3 protein: CAISDLNQPQHF; D gene: .; J gene: TRBJ1-5; V gene: TRBV10-3; CDR3 length: 12; clone size: .
CDR3 DNA: TGTGCCATCAGTGAGTCGACAGTCGCGGGAAACACCATATATTTT; CDR3 protein: CAISESTVAGNTIYF; D gene: .; J gene: TRBJ1-3; V gene: TRBV10-3; CDR3 length: 15; clone size: .
CDR3 DNA: TGTGCCAGCAGCTTGGCAGGGGGTCAGCCCCAGCATTTT; CDR3 protein: CASSLAGGQPQHF; D gene: TRBD1; J gene: TRBJ1-5; V gene: TRBV5-6; CDR3 length: 13; clone size: .
CDR3 DNA: TGTGCCAGCTCAGGGGGGGGATCGGGTAATCAGCCCCAGCATTTT; CDR3 protein: CASSGGGSGNQPQHF; D gene: .; J gene: TRBJ1-5; V gene: TRBV18; CDR3 length: 15; clone size: .
CDR3 DNA: TGTGCCTGGACTGCTAACTATGGCTACACCTTC; CDR3 protein: CAWTANYGYTF; D gene: .; J gene: TRBJ1-2; V gene: TRBV30; CDR3 length: 11; clone size: .
CDR3 DNA: TGCGCCAGCAGCCAAGACCCAGGGGCCTCCTATAATTCACCCCTCCACTTT; CDR3 protein: CASSQDPGASYNSPLHF; D gene: .; J gene: TRBJ1-6; V gene: TRBV4-1; CDR3 length: 17; clone size: .
CDR3 DNA: TGTGCCAGCAGGGGACTAGCGGGGAGTAGCTACAATGAGCAGTTCTTC; CDR3 protein: CASRGLAGSSYNEQFF; D gene: TRBD2; J gene: TRBJ2-1; V gene: TRBV6-6; CDR3 length: 16; clone size: .
CDR3 DNA: TGCGCCAGCAGCCCCTTGGGAGGAGGGACCTACGAGCAGTACTTC; CDR3 protein: CASSPLGGGTYEQYF; D gene: .; J gene: TRBJ2-7; V gene: TRBV5-1; CDR3 length: 15; clone size: .
CDR3 DNA: TGCAGCGTTGAAGAAGCGGTAACCTACAATGAGCAGTTCTTC; CDR3 protein: CSVEEAVTYNEQFF; D gene: .; J gene: TRBJ2-1; V gene: TRBV29-1; CDR3 length: 14; clone size: once
CDR3 DNA: TGCAGCGTTGAAAGGAGGGGATCCTACGAGCAGTACTTC; CDR3 protein: CSVERRGSYEQYF; D gene: .; J gene: TRBJ2-7; V gene: TRBV29-1; CDR3 length: 13; clone size: .